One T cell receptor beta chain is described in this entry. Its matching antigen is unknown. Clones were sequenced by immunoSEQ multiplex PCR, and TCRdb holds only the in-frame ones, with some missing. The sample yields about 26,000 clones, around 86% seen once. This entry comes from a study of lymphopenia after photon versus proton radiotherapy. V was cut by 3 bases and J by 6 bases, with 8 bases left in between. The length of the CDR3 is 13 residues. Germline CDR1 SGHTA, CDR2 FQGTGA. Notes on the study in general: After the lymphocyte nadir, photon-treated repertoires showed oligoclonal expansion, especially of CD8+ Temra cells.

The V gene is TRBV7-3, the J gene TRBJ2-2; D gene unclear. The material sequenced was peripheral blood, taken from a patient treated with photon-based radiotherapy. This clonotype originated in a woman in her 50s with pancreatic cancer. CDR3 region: CASSFFGSGELFF. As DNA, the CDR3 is TGTGCCAGCAGCTTCTTTGGGTCCGGGGAGCTGTTTTTT.